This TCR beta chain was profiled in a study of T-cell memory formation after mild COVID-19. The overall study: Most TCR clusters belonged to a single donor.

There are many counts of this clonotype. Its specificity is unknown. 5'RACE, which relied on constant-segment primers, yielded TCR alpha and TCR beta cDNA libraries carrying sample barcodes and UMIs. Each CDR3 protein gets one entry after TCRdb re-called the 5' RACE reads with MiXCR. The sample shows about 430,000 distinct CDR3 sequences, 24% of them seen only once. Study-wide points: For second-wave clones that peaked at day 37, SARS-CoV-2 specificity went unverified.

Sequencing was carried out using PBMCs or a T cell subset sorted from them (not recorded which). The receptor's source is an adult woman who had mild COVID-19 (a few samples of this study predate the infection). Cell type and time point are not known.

The CDR3 loop reads CASSRPAPGLTNTGELFF. The CDR3 nucleotides read TGTGCCAGCAGCCGTCCGGCTCCGGGACTCACGAACACCGGGGAGCTGTTTTTT. V gene TRBV5-4 combines with J gene TRBJ2-2, with a possible D match to TRBD2 (6 bases). CDR1 is SGHNT, CDR2 YYREEE, per germline (reference sequence). The length of the CDR3 is 18 residues. V shed 4 bases and J shed 0 bases, with 19 bases lying between them. The full variable domain, its missing parts supplied by reference TRBV5-4 and TRBJ2-2, is ETGVTQSPTHLIKTRGQQVTLRCSSQSGHNTVSWYQQALGQGPQFIFQYYREEENGRGNFPPRFSGLQFPNYSSELNVNALELDDSALYLCASSRPAPGLTNTGELFFGEGSRLTVL.